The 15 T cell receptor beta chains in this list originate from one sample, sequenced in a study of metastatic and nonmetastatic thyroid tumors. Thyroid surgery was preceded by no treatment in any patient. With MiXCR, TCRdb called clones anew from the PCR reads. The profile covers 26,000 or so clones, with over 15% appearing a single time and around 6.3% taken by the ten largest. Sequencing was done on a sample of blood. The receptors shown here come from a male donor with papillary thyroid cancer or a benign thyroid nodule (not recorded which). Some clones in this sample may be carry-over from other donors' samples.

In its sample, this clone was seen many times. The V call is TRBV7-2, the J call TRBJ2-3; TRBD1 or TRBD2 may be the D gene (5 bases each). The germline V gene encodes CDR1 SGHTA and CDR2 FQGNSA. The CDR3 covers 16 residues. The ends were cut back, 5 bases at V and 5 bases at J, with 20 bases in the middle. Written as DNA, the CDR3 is TGTGCCAGCAGCCGAGGCGGATTTCGGGGCCTAGATACGCAGTATTTT. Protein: CASSRGGFRGLDTQYF.

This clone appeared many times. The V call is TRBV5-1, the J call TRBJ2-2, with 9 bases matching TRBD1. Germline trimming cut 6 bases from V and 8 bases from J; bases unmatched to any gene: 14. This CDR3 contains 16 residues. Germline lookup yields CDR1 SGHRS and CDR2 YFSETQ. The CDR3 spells CASKFSGQGTPGELFF. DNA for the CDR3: TGCGCCAGCAAATTTTCGGGACAGGGCACCCCTGGGGAGCTGTTTTTT.

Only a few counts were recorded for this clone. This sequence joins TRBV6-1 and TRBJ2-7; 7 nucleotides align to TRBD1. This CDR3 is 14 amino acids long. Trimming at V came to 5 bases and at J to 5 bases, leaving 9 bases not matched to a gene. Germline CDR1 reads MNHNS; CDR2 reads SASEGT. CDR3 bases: TGTGCCAGCAGTCCGACAGGGTATCGCGACGAGCAGTACTTC. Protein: CASSPTGYRDEQYF.

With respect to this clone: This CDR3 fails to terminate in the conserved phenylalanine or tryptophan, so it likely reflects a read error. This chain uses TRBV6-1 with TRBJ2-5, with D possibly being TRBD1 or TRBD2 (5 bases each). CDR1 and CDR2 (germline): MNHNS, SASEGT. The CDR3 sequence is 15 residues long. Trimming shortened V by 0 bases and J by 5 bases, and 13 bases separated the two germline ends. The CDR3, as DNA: TGTGCCAGCAGTGAAGCGTGGGGTTGGGGGGAGACCCAGTACCTC. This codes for CASSEAWGWGETQYL.

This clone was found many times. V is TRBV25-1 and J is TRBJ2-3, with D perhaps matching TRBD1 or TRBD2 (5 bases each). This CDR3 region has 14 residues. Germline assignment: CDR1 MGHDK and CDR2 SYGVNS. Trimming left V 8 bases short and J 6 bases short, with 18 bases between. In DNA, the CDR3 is TGTGCCAGCCATTCCGGGACGCCGACCGATACGCAGTATTTT. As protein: CASHSGTPTDTQYF.

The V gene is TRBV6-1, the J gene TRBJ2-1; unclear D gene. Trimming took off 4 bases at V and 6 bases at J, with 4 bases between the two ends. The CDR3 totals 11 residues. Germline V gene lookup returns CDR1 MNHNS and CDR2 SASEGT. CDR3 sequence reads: CASSVSNEQFF. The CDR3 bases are TGTGCCAGCAGTGTATCCAATGAGCAGTTCTTC.

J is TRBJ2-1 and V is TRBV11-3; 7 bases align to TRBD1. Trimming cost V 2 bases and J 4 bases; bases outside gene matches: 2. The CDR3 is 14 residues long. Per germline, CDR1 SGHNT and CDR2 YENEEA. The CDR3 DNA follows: TGTGCCAGCAGCTTAACAGGGGTATACAATGAGCAGTTCTTC. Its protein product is CASSLTGVYNEQFF.

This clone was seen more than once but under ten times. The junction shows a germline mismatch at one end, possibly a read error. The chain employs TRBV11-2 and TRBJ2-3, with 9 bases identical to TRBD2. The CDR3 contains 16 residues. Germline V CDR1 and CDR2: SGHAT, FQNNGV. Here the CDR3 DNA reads TGCGCCAGCAGCTTGAAAGTAGCGGGAGTCACAGATACGCAGTATTTT. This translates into CASSLKVAGVTDTQYF.

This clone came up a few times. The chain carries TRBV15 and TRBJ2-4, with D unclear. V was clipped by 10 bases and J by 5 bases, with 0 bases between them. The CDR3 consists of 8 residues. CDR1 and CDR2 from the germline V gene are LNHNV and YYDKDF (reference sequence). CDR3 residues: CAKNIQYF. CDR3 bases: TGTGCCAAAAACATTCAGTACTTC.

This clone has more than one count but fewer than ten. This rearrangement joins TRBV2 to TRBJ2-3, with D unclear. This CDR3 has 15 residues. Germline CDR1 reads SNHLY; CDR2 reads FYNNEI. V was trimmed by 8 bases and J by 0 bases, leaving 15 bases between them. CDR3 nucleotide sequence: TGTGCCAGCGGGCAGTGGACGTCTAGCACAGATACGCAGTATTTT. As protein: CASGQWTSSTDTQYF.

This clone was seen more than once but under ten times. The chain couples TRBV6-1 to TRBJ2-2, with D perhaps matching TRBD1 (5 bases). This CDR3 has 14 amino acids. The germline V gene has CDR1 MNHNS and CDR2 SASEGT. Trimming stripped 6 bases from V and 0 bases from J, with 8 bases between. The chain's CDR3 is CASSLQANTGELFF. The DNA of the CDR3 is TGTGCCAGCAGCCTACAGGCGAACACCGGGGAGCTGTTTTTT.

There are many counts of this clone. CDR3 nucleotides: TGCAGTGCTAGTCTGTACGAGCAGTACTTC. Its translation: CSASLYEQYF. The gene calls are TRBV20-1 and TRBJ2-7; D ambiguous. CDR1 and CDR2 from the germline V gene are DFQATT and SNEGSKA (reference sequence). V lost 3 bases and J lost 4, with 4 bases in between. The CDR3 totals 10 residues.

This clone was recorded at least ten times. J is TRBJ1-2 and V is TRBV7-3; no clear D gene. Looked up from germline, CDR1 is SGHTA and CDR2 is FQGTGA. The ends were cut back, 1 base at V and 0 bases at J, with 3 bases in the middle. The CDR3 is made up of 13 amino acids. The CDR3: CASSLSPNYGYTF. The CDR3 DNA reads TGTGCCAGCAGCTTAAGTCCTAACTATGGCTACACCTTC. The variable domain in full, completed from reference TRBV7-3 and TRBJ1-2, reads GAGVSQTPSNKVTEKGKYVELRCDPISGHTALYWYRQSLGQGPEFLIYFQGTGAADDSGLPNDRFFAVRPEGSVSTLKIQRTERGDSAVYLCASSLSPNYGYTFGSGTRLTVV.

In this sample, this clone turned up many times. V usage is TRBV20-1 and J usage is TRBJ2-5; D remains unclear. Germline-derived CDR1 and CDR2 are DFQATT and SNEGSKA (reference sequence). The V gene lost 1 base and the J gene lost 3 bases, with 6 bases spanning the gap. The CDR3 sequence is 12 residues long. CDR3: CSARASEETQYF. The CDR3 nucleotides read TGCAGTGCTAGAGCCTCCGAAGAGACCCAGTACTTC.

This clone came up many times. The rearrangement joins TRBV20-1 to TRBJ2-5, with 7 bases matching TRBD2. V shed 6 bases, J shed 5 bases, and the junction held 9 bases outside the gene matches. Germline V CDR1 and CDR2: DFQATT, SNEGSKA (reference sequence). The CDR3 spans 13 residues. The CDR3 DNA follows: TGCAGTGCCACTTCGGGAGCGGGGGAGACCCAGTACTTC. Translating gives CSATSGAGETQYF.